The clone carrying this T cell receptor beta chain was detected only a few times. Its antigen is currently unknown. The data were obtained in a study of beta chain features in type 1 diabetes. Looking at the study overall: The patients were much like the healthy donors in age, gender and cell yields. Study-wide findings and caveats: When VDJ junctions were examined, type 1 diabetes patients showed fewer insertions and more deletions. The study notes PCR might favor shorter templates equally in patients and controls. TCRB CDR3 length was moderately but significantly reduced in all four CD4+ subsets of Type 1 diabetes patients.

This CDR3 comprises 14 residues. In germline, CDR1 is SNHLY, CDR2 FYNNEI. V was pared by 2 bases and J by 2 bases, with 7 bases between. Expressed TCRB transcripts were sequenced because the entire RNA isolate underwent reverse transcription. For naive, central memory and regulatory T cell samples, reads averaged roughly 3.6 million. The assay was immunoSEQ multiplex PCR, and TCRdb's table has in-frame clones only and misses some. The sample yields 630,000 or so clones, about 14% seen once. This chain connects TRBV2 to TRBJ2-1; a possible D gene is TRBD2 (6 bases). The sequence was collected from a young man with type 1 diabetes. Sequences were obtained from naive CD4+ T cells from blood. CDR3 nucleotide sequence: TGTGCCAGCAGTGAATGGACTACCTACAATGAGCAGTTCTTC. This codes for CASSEWTTYNEQFF. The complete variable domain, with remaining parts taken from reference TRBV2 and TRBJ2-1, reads EPEVTQTPSHQVTQMGQEVILRCVPISNHLYFYWYRQILGQKVEFLVSFYNNEISEKSEIFDDQFSVERPDGSNFTLKIRSTKLEDSAMYFCASSEWTTYNEQFFGPGTRLTVL.